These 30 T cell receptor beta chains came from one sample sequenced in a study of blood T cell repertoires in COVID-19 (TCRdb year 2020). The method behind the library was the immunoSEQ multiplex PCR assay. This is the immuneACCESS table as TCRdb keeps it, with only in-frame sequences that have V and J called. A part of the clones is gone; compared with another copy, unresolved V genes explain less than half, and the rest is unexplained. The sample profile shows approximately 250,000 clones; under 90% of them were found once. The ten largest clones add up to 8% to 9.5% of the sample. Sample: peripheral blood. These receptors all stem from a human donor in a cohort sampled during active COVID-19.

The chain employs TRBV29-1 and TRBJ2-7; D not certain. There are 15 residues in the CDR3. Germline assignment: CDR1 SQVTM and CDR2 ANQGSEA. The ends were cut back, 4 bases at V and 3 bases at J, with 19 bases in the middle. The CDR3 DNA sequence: TGCAGCGTTGGGTTTAGAGCTGGGCACCTCTACGAGCAGTACTTC. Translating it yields CSVGFRAGHLYEQYF.

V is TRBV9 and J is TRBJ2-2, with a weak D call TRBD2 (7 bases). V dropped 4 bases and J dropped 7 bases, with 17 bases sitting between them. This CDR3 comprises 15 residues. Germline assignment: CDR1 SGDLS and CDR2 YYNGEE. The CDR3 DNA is TGTGCCAGCAGCTTCAACGGGGGGCCGGGCGGGGAGCTGTTTTTT. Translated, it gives CASSFNGGPGGELFF.

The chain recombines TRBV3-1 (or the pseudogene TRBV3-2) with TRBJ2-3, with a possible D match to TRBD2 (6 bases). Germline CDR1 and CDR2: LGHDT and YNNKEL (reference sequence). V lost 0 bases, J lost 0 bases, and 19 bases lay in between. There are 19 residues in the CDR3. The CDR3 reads CASSQDRFGTHASTDTQYF. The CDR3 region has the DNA TGTGCCAGCAGCCAAGATCGTTTCGGGACTCACGCTAGCACAGATACGCAGTATTTT.

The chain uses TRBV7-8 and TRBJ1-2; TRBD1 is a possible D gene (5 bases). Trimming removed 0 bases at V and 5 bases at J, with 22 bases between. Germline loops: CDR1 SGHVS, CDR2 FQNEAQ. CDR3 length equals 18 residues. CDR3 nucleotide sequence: TGTGCCAGCAGCTTAGCCAGACCACTCCAGGGTCAGAGTTATGGCTACACCTTC. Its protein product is CASSLARPLQGQSYGYTF.

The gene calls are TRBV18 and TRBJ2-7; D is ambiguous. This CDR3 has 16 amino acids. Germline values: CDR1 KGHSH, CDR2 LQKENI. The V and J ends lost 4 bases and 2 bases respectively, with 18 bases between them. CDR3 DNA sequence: TGTGCCAGCTCACTGGTATTGAGGCCCGTCACCTACGAGCAGTACTTC. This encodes CASSLVLRPVTYEQYF.

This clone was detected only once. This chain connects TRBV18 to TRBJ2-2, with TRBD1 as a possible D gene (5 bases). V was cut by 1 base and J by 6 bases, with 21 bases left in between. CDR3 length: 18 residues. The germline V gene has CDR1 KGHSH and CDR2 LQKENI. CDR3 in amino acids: CASSPQPPRQGASGELFF. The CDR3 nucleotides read TGTGCCAGCTCACCACAGCCTCCACGGCAAGGGGCTTCCGGGGAGCTGTTTTTT.

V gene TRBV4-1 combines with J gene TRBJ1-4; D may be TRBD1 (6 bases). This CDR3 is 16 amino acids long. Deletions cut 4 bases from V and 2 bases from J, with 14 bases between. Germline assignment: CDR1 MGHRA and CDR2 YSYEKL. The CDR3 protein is CASSPGMGATNEKLFF. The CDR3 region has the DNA TGCGCCAGCAGCCCAGGGATGGGGGCCACTAATGAAAAACTGTTTTTT.

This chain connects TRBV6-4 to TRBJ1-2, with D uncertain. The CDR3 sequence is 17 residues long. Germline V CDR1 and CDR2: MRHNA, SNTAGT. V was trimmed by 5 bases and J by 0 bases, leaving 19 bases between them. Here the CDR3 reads CASSPQSEPASNYGYTF. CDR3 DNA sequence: TGTGCCAGCAGTCCTCAATCAGAACCTGCCTCTAACTATGGCTACACCTTC.

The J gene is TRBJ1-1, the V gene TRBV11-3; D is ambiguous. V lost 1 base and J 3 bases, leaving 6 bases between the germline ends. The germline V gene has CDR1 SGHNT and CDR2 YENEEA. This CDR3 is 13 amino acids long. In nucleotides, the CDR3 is TGTGCCAGCAGCTTAGGTCGTTACACTGAAGCTTTCTTT. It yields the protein CASSLGRYTEAFF.

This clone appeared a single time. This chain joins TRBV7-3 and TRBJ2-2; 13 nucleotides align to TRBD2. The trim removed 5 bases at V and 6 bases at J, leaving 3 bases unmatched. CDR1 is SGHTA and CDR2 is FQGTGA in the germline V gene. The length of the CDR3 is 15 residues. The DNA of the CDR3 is TGTGCCAGCAGCCGGACTAGCGGGAGCCCCGGGGAGCTGTTTTTT. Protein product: CASSRTSGSPGELFF. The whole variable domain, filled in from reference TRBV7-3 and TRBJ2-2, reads GAGVSQTPSNKVTEKGKYVELRCDPISGHTALYWYRQSLGQGPEFLIYFQGTGAADDSGLPNDRFFAVRPEGSVSTLKIQRTERGDSAVYLCASSRTSGSPGELFFGEGSRLTVL.

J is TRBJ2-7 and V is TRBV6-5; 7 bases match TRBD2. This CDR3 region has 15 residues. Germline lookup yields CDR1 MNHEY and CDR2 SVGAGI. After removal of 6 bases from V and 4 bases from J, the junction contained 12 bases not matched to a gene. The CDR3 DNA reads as TGTGCCAGCAGCCGCCTCCGGGACTACGGATACGAGCAGTACTTC. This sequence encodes CASSRLRDYGYEQYF.

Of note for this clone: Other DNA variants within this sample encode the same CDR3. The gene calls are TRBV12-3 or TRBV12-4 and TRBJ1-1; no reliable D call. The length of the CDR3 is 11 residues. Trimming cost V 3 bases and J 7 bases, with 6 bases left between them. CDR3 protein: CASSFQREAFF. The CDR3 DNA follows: TGTGCCAGCAGTTTCCAGCGTGAAGCTTTCTTT.

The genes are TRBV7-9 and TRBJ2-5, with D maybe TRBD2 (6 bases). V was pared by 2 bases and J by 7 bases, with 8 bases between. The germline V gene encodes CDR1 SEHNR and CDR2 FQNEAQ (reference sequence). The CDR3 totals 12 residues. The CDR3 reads CASSLLGGTQYF. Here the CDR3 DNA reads TGTGCCAGCAGCTTATTGGGGGGGACCCAGTACTTC.

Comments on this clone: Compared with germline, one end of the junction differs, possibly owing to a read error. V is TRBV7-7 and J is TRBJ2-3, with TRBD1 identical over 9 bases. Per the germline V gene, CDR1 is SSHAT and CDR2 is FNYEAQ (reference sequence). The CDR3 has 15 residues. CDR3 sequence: CASSQGGTGSDTQYF. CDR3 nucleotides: TGTGCTAGCAGCCAAGGGGGGACAGGGTCAGATACGCAGTATTTT.

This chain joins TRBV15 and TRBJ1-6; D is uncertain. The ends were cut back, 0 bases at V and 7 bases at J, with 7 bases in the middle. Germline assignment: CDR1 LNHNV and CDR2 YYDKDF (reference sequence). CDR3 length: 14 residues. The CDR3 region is CATSRDPGNSPLHF. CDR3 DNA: TGTGCCACCAGCAGAGACCCAGGCAATTCACCCCTCCACTTT. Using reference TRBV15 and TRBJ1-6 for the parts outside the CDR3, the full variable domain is DAMVIQNPRYQVTQFGKPVTLSCSQTLNHNVMYWYQQKSSQAPKLLFHYYDKDFNNEADTPDNFQSRRPNTSFCFLDIRSPGLGDTAMYLCATSRDPGNSPLHFGNGTRLTVT.

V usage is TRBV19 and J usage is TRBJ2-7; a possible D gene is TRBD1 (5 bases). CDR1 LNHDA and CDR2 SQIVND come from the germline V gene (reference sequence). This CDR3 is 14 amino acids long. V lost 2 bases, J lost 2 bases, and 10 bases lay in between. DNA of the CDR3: TGTGCCAGTAGTATAAAGCAGGGTCCCTACGAGCAGTACTTC. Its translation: CASSIKQGPYEQYF.

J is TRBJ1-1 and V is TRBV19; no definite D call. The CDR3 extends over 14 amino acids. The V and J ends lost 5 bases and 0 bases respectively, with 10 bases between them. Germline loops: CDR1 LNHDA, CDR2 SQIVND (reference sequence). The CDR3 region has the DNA TGTGCCAGTAGTCCTAACAGATTGAACACTGAAGCTTTCTTT. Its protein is CASSPNRLNTEAFF.

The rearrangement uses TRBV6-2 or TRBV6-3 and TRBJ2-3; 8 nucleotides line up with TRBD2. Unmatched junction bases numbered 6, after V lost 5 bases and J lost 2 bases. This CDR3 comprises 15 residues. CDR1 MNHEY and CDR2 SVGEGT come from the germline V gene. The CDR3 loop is CASSRLAGNTDTQYF. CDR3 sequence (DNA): TGTGCCAGCAGTAGGTTAGCGGGGAACACAGATACGCAGTATTTT.

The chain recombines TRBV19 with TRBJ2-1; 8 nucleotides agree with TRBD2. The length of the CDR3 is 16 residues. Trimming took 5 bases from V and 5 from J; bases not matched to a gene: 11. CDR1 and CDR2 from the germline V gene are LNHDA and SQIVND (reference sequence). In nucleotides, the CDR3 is TGTGCCAGTAGTCCAGGACTCCCCGGGAGGGACAATGAGCAGTTCTTC. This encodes CASSPGLPGRDNEQFF.

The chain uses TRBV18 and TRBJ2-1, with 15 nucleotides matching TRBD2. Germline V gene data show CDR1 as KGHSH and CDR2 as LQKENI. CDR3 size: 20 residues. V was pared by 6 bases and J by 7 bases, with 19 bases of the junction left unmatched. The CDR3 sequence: CASSLIPGLAGGPIKNEQFF. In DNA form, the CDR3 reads TGTGCCAGCTCCCTCATCCCGGGACTAGCGGGAGGACCCATAAAGAATGAGCAGTTCTTC.

CDR3 sequence reads: CASSYGGFPSYEQYF. DNA of the CDR3: TGTGCCAGCAGTTACGGGGGGTTTCCAAGCTACGAGCAGTACTTC. The J gene is TRBJ2-7, the V gene TRBV6-5; perhaps TRBD2 as D (6 bases). The CDR3 has 15 residues. V shed 2 bases and J shed 3 bases, with 14 bases lying between them. Germline CDR1 and CDR2: MNHEY and SVGAGI.

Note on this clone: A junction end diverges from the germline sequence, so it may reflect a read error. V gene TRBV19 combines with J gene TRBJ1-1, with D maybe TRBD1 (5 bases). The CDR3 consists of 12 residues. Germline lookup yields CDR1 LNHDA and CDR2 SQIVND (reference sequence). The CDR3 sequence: CASSIRGGEPFF. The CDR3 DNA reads TGTGCCAGTAGTATAAGGGGAGGTGAACCTTTCTTT.

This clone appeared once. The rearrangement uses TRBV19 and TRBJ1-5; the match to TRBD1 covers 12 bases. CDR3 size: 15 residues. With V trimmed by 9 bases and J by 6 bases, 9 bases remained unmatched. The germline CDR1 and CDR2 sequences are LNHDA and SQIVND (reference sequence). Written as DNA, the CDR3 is TGTGCCAGCCATCCGGGACAGGGGGCGGGTCAGCCCCAGCATTTT. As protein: CASHPGQGAGQPQHF.

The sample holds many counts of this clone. CDR3 residues: CASRGPDRGRDQPQHF. The CDR3 region has the DNA TGTGCCAGTAGGGGACCGGACAGGGGGCGCGATCAGCCCCAGCATTTT. The chain has TRBV19 and TRBJ1-5; 11 bases line up with TRBD1. V was clipped by 6 bases and J by 5 bases; unmatched bases: 9. CDR3 length: 16 residues. CDR1 is LNHDA and CDR2 is SQIVND in the germline V gene (reference sequence).

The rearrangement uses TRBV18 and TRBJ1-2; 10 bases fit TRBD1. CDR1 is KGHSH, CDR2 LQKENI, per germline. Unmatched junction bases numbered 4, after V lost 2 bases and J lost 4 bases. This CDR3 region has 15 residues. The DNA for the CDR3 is TGTGCCAGCTCACCAGGACAGGGGGATGCCTATGGCTACACCTTC. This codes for CASSPGQGDAYGYTF.

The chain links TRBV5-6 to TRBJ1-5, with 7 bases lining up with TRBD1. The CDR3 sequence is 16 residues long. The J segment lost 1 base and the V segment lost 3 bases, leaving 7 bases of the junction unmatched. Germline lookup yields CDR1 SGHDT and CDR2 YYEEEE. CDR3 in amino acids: CASSSRQGLSNQPQHF. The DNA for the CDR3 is TGTGCCAGCAGCTCCCGACAGGGTCTGAGCAATCAGCCCCAGCATTTT.

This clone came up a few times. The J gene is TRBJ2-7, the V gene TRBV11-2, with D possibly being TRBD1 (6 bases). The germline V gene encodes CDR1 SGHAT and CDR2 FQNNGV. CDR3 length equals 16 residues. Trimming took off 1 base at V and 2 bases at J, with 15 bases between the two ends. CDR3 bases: TGTGCCAGCAGCTTAGGGGGGCGGGTGTCCCCCTACGAGCAGTACTTC. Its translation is CASSLGGRVSPYEQYF.

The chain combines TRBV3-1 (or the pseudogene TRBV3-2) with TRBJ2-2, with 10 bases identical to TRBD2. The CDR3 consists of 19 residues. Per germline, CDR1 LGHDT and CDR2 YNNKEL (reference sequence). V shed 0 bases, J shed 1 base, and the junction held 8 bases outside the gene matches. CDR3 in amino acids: CASSQEWVAGGRNTGELFF. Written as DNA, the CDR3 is TGTGCCAGCAGCCAAGAGTGGGTAGCGGGAGGAAGGAACACCGGGGAGCTGTTTTTT.

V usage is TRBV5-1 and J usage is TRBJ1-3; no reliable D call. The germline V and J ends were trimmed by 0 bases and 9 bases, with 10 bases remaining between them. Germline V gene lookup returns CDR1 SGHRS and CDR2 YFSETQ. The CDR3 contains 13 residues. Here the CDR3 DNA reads TGCGCCAGCAGCTTGGATCTGGGAGCCACCATATATTTT. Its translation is CASSLDLGATIYF.

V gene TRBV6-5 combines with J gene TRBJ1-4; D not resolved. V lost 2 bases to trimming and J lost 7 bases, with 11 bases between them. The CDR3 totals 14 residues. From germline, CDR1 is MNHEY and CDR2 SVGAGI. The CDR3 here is CASSYQDHSEKLFF. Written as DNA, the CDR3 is TGTGCCAGCAGTTACCAGGATCACTCTGAAAAACTGTTTTTT.